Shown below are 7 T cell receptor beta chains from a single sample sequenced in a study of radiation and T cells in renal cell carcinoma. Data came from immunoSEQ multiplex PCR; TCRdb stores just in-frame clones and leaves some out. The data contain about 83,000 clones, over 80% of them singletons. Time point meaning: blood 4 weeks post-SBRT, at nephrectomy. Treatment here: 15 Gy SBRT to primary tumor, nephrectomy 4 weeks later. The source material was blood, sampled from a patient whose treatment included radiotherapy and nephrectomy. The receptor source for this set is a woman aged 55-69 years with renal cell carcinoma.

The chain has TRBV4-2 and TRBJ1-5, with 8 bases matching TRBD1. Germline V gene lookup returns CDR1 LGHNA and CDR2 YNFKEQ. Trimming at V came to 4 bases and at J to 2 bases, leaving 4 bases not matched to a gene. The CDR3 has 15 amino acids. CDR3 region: CASSLGGQGNQPQHF. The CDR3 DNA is TGTGCCAGCAGCCTTGGGGGACAGGGCAATCAGCCCCAGCATTTT.

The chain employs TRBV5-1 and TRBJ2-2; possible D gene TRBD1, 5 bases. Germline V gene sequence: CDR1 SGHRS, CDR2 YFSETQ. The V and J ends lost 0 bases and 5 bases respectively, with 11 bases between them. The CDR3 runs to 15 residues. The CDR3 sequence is CASSLADSQTGELFF. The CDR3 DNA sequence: TGCGCCAGCAGCTTGGCCGACAGTCAAACCGGGGAGCTGTTTTTT.

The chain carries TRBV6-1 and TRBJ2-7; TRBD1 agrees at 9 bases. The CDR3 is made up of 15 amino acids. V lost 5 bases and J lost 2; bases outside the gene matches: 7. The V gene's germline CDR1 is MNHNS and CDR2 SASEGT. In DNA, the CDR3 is TGTGCCAGCAGTAGGGGGGGACAGGGAGCCTACGAGCAGTACTTC. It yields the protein CASSRGGQGAYEQYF.

The CDR3 nucleotides read TGTGCCAGCAGCATGGGGACGGGCTCCTACGAGCAGTACTTC. This gives the protein CASSMGTGSYEQYF. This sequence joins TRBV9 and TRBJ2-7; D is tentatively TRBD1 or TRBD2 (5 bases each). CDR3 length equals 14 residues. V was pared by 4 bases and J by 0 bases, with 11 bases between. Germline lookup yields CDR1 SGDLS and CDR2 YYNGEE.

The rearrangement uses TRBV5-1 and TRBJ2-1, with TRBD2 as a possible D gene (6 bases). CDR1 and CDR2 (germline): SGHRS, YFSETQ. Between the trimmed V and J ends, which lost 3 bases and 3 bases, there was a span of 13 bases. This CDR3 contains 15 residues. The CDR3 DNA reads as TGCGCCAGCAGCTCAACGGGGGTCAGCTACAATGAGCAGTTCTTC. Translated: CASSSTGVSYNEQFF.

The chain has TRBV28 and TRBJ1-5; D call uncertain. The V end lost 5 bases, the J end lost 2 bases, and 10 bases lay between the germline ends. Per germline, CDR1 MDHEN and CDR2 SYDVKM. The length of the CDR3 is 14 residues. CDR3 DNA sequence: TGTGCCAGCAGTACCCCCGTGGGCAATCAGCCCCAGCATTTT. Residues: CASSTPVGNQPQHF.

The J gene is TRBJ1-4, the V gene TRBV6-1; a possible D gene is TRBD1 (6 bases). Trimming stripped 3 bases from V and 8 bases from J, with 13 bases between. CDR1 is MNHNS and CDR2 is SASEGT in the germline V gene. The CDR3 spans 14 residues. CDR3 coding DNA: TGTGCCAGCAGTGATTGGGACACGGGGGAAAAACTGTTTTTT. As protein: CASSDWDTGEKLFF.